This TCR beta chain was recorded in a study of blood T cells in healthy people across ages. Per the germline V gene, CDR1 is MNHEY and CDR2 is SMNVEV (reference sequence). The CDR3 spans 14 residues. The V end was cut by 6 bases, the J end by 1 base, with 12 bases between. With a J-beta primer mix and a sample-barcoded 5' primer, a second PCR ran roughly 6 to 11 cycles. Each of the samples gave a minimum of 2.5 million paired-end reads that contained CDR3. Each CDR3 protein is one row after TCRdb ran MiXCR on the 5' RACE reads. Among roughly 800,000 distinct CDR3 sequences listed, approximately 25% were seen once. These data were likewise used in another study, on T cells of mothers and their children. That source reports: All donors were healthy and Caucasian; they were a few mothers and their six children.

The material sequenced was blood. The clonotype comes from a boy between 10 and 17 years old in good health. The V and J genes are TRBV27 and TRBJ1-1, with a weak D call TRBD1 (5 bases). CDR3 nucleotides: TGTGCCAGCAGCAGACAGTTATCGAACACTGAAGCTTTCTTT. Its protein is CASSRQLSNTEAFF.